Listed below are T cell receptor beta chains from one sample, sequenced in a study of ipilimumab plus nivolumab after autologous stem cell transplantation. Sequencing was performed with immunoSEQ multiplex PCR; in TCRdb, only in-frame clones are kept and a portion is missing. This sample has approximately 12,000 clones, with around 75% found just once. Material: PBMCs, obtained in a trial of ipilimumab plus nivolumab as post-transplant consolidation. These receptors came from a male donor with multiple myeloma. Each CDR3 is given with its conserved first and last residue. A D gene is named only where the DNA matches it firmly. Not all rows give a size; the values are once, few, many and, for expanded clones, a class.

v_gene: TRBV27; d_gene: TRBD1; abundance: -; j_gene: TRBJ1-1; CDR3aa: CASSIDRDRREAFF; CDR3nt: TGTGCCAGCAGTATAGACAGGGACCGACGGGAAGCTTTCTTT
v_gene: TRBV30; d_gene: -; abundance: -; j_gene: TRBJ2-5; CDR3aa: CAWSGLGEETQYF; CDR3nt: TGTGCCTGGAGTGGGCTAGGGGAAGAGACCCAGTACTTC
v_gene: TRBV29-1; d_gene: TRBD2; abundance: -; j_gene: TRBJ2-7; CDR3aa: CSVQRGAYEQYF; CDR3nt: TGCAGCGTTCAGCGGGGAGCCTACGAGCAGTACTTC
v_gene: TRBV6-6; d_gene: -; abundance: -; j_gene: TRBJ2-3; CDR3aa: CASSASGWSKDTQYF; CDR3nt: TGTGCCAGCAGTGCGTCAGGGTGGTCTAAAGATACGCAGTATTTT
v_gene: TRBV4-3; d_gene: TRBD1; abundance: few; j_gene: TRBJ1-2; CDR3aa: CASSPGQGNYGYTF; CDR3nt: TGCGCCAGCAGCCCTGGACAGGGGAACTATGGCTACACCTTC
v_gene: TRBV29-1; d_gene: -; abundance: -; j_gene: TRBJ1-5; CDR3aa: CSVVSGAGSNQPQHF; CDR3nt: TGCAGCGTTGTATCGGGGGCTGGGAGCAATCAGCCCCAGCATTTT
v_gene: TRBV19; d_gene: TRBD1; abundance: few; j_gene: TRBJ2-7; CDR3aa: CASSTLQGASSHEQYF; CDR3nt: TGTGCCAGTAGTACTTTACAGGGGGCAAGTTCGCACGAGCAGTACTTC
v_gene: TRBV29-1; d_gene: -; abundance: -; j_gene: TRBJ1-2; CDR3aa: CSALGRPDGGYTF; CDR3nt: TGCAGCGCCCTGGGCAGGCCGGACGGTGGCTACACCTTC
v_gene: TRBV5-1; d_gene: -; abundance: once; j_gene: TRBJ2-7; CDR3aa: CASSLDPVGGEQYF; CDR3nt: TGCGCCAGCAGCTTGGACCCAGTAGGTGGCGAGCAGTACTTC
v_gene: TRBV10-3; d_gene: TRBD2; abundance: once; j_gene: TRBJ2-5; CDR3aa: CAIRGTSGGETQYF; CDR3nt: TGTGCCATCAGAGGTACTAGCGGCGGGGAGACCCAGTACTTC
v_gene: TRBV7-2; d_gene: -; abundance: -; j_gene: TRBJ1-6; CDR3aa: CASSLDRGRSYNSPLHF; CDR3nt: TGTGCCAGCAGCTTAGATCGTGGCAGGAGCTATAATTCACCCCTCCACTTT
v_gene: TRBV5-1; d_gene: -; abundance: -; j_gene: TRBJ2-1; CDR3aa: CASSLAGSNEQFF; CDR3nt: TGCGCCAGCAGCCTGGCGGGGTCTAATGAGCAGTTCTTC
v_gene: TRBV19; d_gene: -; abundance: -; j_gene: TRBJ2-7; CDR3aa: CASSKQGRAEVEQYF; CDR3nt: TGTGCCAGTAGTAAACAGGGCCGGGCTGAGGTCGAGCAGTACTTC
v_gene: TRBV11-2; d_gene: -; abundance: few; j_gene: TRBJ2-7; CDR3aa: CASSLGPLYEQYF; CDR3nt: TGTGCCAGCAGCCTCGGGCCACTCTACGAGCAGTACTTC
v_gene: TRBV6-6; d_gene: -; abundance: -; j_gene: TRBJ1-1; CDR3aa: CASRRGRNTEAFF; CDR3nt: TGTGCCAGCAGAAGGGGACGGAACACTGAAGCTTTCTTT
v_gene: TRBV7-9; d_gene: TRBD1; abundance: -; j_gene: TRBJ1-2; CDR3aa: CASSPRQGGYTF; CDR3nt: TGTGCCAGCAGCCCAAGACAGGGTGGCTACACCTTC
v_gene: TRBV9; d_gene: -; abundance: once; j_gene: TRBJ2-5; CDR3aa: CASSVGGGPLETQYF; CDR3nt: TGTGCCAGCAGCGTAGGGGGGGGGCCCCTGGAGACCCAGTACTTC
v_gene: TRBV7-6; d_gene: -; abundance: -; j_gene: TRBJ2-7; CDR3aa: CASSPLVLTYEQYF; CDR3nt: TGTGCCAGCAGTCCATTGGTCCTCACCTACGAGCAGTACTTC
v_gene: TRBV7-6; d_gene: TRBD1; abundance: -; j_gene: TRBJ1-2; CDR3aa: CASSQGQGTTAYGYTF; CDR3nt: TGTGCCAGCAGCCAAGGACAGGGAACCACAGCCTATGGCTACACCTTC
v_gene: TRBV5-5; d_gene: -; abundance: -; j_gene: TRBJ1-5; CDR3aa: CASSLESWENQPQHF; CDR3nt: TGTGCCAGCAGCTTGGAAAGTTGGGAGAATCAGCCCCAGCATTTT
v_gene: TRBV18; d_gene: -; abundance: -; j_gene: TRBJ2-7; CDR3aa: CASSGDAPNEQYF; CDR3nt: TGTGCCAGCTCAGGAGATGCCCCGAACGAGCAGTACTTC
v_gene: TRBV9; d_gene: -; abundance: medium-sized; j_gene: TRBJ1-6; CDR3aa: CASSEQASPLHF; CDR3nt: TGTGCCAGCAGCGAACAAGCTTCACCCCTCCACTTT
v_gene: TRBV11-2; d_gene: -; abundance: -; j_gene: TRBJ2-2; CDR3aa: CASSLGSDTGELFF; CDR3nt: TGTGCCAGCAGCTTAGGGTCGGACACCGGGGAGCTGTTTTTT
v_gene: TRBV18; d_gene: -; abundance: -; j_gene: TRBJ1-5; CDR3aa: CASAQVFDQPQHF; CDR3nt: TGTGCCAGCGCACAGGTGTTCGATCAGCCCCAGCATTTT
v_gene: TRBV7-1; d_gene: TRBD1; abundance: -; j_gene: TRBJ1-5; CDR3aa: CASSLVAATGGNSQPQHF; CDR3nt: TGTGCCAGCAGCTTAGTAGCCGCAACAGGGGGCAACTCTCAGCCCCAGCATTTT
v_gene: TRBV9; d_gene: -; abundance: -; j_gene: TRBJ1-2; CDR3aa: CASSVGGQGYGYTF; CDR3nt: TGTGCCAGCAGCGTAGGGGGGCAGGGGTATGGCTACACCTTC
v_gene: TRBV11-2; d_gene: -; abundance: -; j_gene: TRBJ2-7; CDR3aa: CASSLFGEASYEQYF; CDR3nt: TGTGCCAGCAGCTTATTTGGGGAGGCCTCCTACGAGCAGTACTTC
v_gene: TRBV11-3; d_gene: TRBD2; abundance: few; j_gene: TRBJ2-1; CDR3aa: CASSRSGGANEQFF; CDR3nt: TGTGCCAGCAGCCGTAGCGGGGGGGCCAATGAGCAGTTCTTC
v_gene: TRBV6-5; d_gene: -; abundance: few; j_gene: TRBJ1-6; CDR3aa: CASTYTGGGSPLHF; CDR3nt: TGTGCCAGCACCTACACGGGGGGTGGTTCACCCCTCCACTTT
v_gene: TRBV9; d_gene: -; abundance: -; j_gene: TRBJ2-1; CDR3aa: CASSVVADGSYNEQFF; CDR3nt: TGTGCCAGCAGCGTAGTTGCGGACGGCTCCTACAATGAGCAGTTCTTC
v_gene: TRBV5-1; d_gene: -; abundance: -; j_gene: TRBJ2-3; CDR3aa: CASRQGGASDTQYF; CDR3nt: TGCGCCAGCAGACAGGGGGGGGCCTCAGATACGCAGTATTTT
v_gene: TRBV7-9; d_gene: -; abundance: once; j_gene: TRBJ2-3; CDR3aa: CASSQVGPGQGDTQYF; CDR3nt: TGTGCCAGCAGCCAAGTCGGGCCGGGTCAGGGAGATACGCAGTATTTT
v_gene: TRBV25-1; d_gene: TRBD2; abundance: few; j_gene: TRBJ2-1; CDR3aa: CASSDPLLAGSYNEQFF; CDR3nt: TGTGCCAGCAGTGACCCCCTACTAGCGGGGTCCTACAATGAGCAGTTCTTC
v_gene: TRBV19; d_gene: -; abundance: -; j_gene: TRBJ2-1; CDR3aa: CASAKGSYNEQFF; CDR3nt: TGTGCCAGTGCCAAGGGATCTTACAATGAGCAGTTCTTC
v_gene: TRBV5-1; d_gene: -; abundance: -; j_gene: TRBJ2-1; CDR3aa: CASGGIDLSYNEQFF; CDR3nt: TGCGCCAGCGGCGGCATAGACTTGTCCTACAATGAGCAGTTCTTC
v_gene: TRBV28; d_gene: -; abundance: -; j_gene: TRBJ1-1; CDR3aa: CASSLPVDKAFF; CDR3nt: TGTGCCAGCAGCTTACCGGTTGACAAAGCTTTCTTT
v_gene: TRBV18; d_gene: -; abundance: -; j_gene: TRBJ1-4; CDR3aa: CASSPRQAYPTNEKLFF; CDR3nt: TGTGCCAGCTCACCACGGCAGGCCTACCCAACTAATGAAAAACTGTTTTTT
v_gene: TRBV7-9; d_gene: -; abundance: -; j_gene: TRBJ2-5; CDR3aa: CASSRTVRETQYF; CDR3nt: TGTGCCAGCAGTAGGACCGTAAGGGAGACCCAGTACTTC
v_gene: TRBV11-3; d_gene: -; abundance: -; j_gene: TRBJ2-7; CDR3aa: CASSSGIAYEQYF; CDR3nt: TGTGCCAGCAGCTCGGGGATTGCCTACGAGCAGTACTTC
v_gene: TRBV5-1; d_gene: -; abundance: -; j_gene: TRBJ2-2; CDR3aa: CASSSDPSNLGELFF; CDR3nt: TGCGCCAGCAGCTCGGACCCTTCGAACTTAGGGGAGCTGTTTTTT
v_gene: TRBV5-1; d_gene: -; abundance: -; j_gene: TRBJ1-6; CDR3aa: CASSYGYLGAPLHF; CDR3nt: TGCGCCAGCAGCTACGGATATCTCGGGGCACCCCTCCACTTT
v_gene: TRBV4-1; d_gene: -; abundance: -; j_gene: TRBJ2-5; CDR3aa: CASSTIEGAQYF; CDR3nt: TGCGCCAGCAGCACAATTGAGGGGGCCCAGTACTTC
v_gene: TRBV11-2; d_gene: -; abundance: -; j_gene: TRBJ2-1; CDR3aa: CAGSLGLGVEQFF; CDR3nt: TGTGCCGGCAGCTTAGGTTTGGGGGTGGAGCAGTTCTTC
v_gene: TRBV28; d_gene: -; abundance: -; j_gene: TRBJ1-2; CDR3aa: CASSPRANYGYTF; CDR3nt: TGTGCCAGCAGTCCCAGGGCTAACTATGGCTACACCTTC
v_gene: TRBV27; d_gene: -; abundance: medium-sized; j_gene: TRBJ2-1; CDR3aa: CASGQSSYNEQFF; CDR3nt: TGTGCCAGCGGCCAGAGCTCCTACAATGAGCAGTTCTTC
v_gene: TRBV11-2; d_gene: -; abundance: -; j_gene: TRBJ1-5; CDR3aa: CASSSTGINQPQHF; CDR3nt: TGTGCCAGCAGCTCCACAGGGATCAATCAGCCCCAGCATTTT
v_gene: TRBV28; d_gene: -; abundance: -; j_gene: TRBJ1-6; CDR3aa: CASSDSRGRRDSPLHF; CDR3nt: TGTGCCAGCAGTGATTCAAGGGGTCGAAGGGATTCACCCCTCCACTTT
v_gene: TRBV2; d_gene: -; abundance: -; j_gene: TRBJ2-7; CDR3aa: CASSVYTAYEQYF; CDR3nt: TGTGCCAGCAGTGTATATACAGCCTACGAGCAGTACTTC
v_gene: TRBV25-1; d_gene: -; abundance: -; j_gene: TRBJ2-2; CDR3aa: CASSGPGELFF; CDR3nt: TGTGCCAGCAGTGGTCCCGGGGAGCTGTTTTTT
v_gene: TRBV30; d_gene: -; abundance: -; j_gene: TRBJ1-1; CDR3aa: CAWSPGRGSFF; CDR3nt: TGTGCCTGGAGCCCAGGCCGCGGGAGTTTCTTT
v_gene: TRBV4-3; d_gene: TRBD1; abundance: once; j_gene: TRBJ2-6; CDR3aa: CASSPGTGNGANVLTF; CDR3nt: TGCGCCAGCAGCCCCGGGACAGGGAATGGGGCCAACGTCCTGACTTTC